These 11 T cell receptor beta chains were all obtained from the same sample, sequenced in a study of shared clonotypes between healthy human individuals. Clones were read by immunoSEQ multiplex PCR, and TCRdb kept only the in-frame ones, dropping some. The sample lists approximately 710,000 clones, less than 95% occurring once. Sequencing used memory CD8+ T cells from PBMCs. The subset was: CD45RO+ cells pooled with CCR7-negative TemRA cells. Receptors originate from a man aged 18 to 30 in good health. Some clones in this sample may be carry-over from other donors' samples.

The rearrangement links TRBV5-6 to TRBJ2-3, with TRBD1 identical over 9 bases. Germline trimming cut 2 bases from V and 4 bases from J; bases unmatched to any gene: 8. Germline CDR1 SGHDT, CDR2 YYEEEE. The CDR3 is 16 amino acids. The CDR3 loop reads CASSFSTGGLSDTQYF. In DNA form, the CDR3 reads TGTGCCAGCAGCTTTTCGACAGGGGGTTTGTCAGATACGCAGTATTTT.

Here the CDR3 reads CASSRRLAGYNEQFF. The CDR3, as DNA: TGTGCCAGCAGCCGCCGACTAGCGGGCTACAATGAGCAGTTCTTC. This chain uses TRBV5-6 with TRBJ2-1, with 10 bases identical to TRBD2. The CDR3 spans 15 residues. Germline CDR1 reads SGHDT; CDR2 reads YYEEEE. V dropped 4 bases and J dropped 3; count of bases not matched to a gene: 4.

V gene TRBV7-9 combines with J gene TRBJ2-7; 13 nucleotides agree with TRBD2. This CDR3 contains 17 residues. The J segment lost 3 bases and the V segment lost 4 bases, leaving 9 bases of the junction unmatched. The germline V gene has CDR1 SEHNR and CDR2 FQNEAQ (reference sequence). The CDR3 region has the DNA TGTGCCAGCAGCTCTCCGACTAGCGGGAGGTCTAACTACGAGCAGTACTTC. Encoded protein: CASSSPTSGRSNYEQYF.

This chain joins TRBV5-1 and TRBJ2-1; D uncertain. Germline V gene data show CDR1 as SGHRS and CDR2 as YFSETQ. The V end lost 5 bases, the J end lost 8 bases, and 11 bases lay between the germline ends. This CDR3 is 12 amino acids long. CDR3 amino acids: CASRQRLDEQFF. CDR3 DNA: TGCGCCAGCAGACAGAGGCTGGATGAGCAGTTCTTC.

This clone was observed once. The chain joins TRBV7-9 to TRBJ1-2, with D hard to call. The CDR3 extends over 14 amino acids. The V gene's germline CDR1 is SEHNR and CDR2 FQNEAQ (reference sequence). Trimming took off 1 base at V and 4 bases at J, with 10 bases between the two ends. The CDR3 nucleotides are TGTGCCAGCAGCTTAGTTGGCCAGCGCTATGGCTACACCTTC. This sequence encodes CASSLVGQRYGYTF.

The J gene is TRBJ2-7, the V gene TRBV4-1; TRBD2 matches at 7 bases. Germline V gene lookup returns CDR1 MGHRA and CDR2 YSYEKL. Losses at the gene ends were 0 bases for V and 4 bases for J; bases not matched to a gene: 12. The CDR3 extends over 17 amino acids. As DNA, the CDR3 is TGCGCCAGCAGCCAAGAAATTGGGACTATGATTCCGTACGAGCAGTACTTC. Its translation is CASSQEIGTMIPYEQYF.

This clone is a singleton in its sample. V gene TRBV4-1 combines with J gene TRBJ2-1; tentatively, D is TRBD2 (6 bases). The V and J ends lost 4 bases and 2 bases respectively, with 27 bases between them. The CDR3 runs to 20 residues. Germline V gene data show CDR1 as MGHRA and CDR2 as YSYEKL. The CDR3 sequence is CASSPRVKASGVGPYNEQFF. CDR3 nucleotides: TGCGCCAGCAGCCCTAGGGTGAAGGCGTCGGGAGTAGGACCCTACAATGAGCAGTTCTTC.

J is TRBJ1-1 and V is TRBV7-2; 8 nucleotides agree with TRBD1. This CDR3 has 15 residues. CDR1 is SGHTA, CDR2 FQGNSA, per germline. J was trimmed by 0 bases and V by 5 bases; bases with no gene match: 5. The chain's CDR3 is CASSVRQGLNTEAFF. As DNA, the CDR3 is TGTGCCAGCAGCGTCAGACAGGGGTTGAACACTGAAGCTTTCTTT.

This chain connects TRBV7-2 to TRBJ1-2; D is ambiguous. Germline assignment: CDR1 SGHTA and CDR2 FQGNSA. Trimming left V 5 bases short and J 7 bases short, with 17 bases between. The CDR3 length is 14 residues. DNA of the CDR3: TGTGCCAGCAGCCCAAGGATGAGAGCCCTTGGCTACACCTTC. It codes for CASSPRMRALGYTF.

CDR3 amino acids: CAWSANRGDQPQHF. In nucleotides, the CDR3 is TGTGCCTGGAGTGCGAACAGGGGGGATCAGCCCCAGCATTTT. The chain couples TRBV30 to TRBJ1-5; 8 nucleotides align to TRBD1. This CDR3 has 14 residues. V was clipped by 1 base and J by 5 bases; unmatched bases: 4. The germline V gene has CDR1 GTSNPN and CDR2 SVGIG (reference sequence). Full variable domain (outside the CDR3, taken from reference TRBV30 and TRBJ1-5): SQTIHQWPATLVQPVGSPLSLECTVEGTSNPNLYWYRQAAGRGLQLLFYSVGIGQISSEVPQNLSASRPQDRQFILSSKKLLLSDSGFYLCAWSANRGDQPQHFGDGTRLSIL.

The chain recombines TRBV28 with TRBJ2-7; tentatively, D is TRBD1 (5 bases). V was pared by 3 bases and J by 0 bases, with 21 bases between. Germline CDR1 is MDHEN and CDR2 is SYDVKM. The CDR3 is made up of 18 amino acids. The CDR3 coding sequence is TGTGCCAGCAGTTTCCCCCTCTGGACATTCAGGAGCTCCTACGAGCAGTACTTC. Its translation: CASSFPLWTFRSSYEQYF.